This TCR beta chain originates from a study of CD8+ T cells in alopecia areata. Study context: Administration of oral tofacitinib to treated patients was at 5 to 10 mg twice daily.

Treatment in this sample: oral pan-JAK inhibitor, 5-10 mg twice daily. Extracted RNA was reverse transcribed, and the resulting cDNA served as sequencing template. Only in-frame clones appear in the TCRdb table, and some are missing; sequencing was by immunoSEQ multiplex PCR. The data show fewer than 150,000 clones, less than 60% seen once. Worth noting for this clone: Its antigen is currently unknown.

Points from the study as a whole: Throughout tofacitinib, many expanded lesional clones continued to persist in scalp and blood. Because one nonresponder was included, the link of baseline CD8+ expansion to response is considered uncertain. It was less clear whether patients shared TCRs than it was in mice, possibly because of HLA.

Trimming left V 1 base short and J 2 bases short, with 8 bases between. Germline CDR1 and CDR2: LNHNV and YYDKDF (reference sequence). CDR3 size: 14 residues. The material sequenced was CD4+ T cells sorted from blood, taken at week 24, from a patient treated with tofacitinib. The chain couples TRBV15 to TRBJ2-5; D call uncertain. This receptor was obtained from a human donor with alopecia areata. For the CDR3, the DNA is TGTGCCACCAGCAGAGGGGATACACAAGAGACCCAGTACTTC. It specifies CATSRGDTQETQYF.